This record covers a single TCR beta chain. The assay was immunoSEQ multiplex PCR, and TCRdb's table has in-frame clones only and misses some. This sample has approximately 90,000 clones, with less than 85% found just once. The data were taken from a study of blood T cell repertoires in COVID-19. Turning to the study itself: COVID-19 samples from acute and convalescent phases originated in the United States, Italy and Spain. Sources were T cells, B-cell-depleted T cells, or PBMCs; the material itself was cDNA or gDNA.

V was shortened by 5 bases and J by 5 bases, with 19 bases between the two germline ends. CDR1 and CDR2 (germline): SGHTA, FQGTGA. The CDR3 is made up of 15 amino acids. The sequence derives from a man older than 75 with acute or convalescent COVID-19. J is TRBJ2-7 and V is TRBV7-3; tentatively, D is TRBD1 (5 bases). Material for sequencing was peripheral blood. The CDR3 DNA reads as TGTGCCAGCAGCCCGGCCCAGGGTGGTAACCACGAGCAGTACTTC. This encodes CASSPAQGGNHEQYF. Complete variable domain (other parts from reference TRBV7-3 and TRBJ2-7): GAGVSQTPSNKVTEKGKYVELRCDPISGHTALYWYRQSLGQGPEFLIYFQGTGAADDSGLPNDRFFAVRPEGSVSTLKIQRTERGDSAVYLCASSPAQGGNHEQYFGPGTRLTVT.